This record covers a single T cell receptor (beta chain). Its matching antigen is unknown. The sample comes from a study of radiotherapy plus CTLA-4 blockade in lung cancer. Study observations and caveats: Tumor-derived TCR clones expanded in blood after radiotherapy plus ipilimumab. Reportedly, early blood T cell clone dynamics best predicted response, with interferon-beta.

CDR3 length equals 17 residues. Trimming cost V 1 base and J 5 bases; bases outside gene matches: 13. Germline CDR1 is PRHDT and CDR2 is FYEKMQ (reference sequence). Clones were read by immunoSEQ multiplex PCR, and TCRdb kept only the in-frame ones, dropping some. This sample has approximately 28,000 clones, with more than 60% found just once. The chain uses TRBV13 and TRBJ1-1; 7 nucleotides align to TRBD1. The clonotype was recovered from a human donor with non-small cell lung cancer who had stable disease on radiotherapy plus ipilimumab. The specimen was peripheral blood, collected from a patient treated with radiotherapy plus ipilimumab. CDR3 bases: TGTGCCAGCAGCTTAGCTCGGGCAGGGGGTAGTTGGACTGAAGCTTTCTTT. It codes for CASSLARAGGSWTEAFF. The full variable domain, completed using reference TRBV13 and TRBJ1-1, is AAGVIQSPRHLIKEKRETATLKCYPIPRHDTVYWYQQGPGQDPQFLISFYEKMQSDKGSIPDRFSAQQFSDYHSELNMSSLELGDSALYFCASSLARAGGSWTEAFFGQGTRLTVV.